This TCR beta chain came from a study of Ad26.COV2.S vaccination and SARS-CoV-2 variants. About the research overall: As a participant in COV1001, the donor was in the Ad26.COV2.S trial arm.

The CDR3 covers 14 residues. With 1 base removed from V and 1 base from J, the gap between germline ends came to 8 bases. Germline values: CDR1 SGHRS, CDR2 YFSETQ. Treatment indicated: 19 received Ad26.COV2.S at low or high dose, single or two shots; 5 received placebo; per-sample allocation not given. Following the first vaccine or placebo injection, samples were taken on day 63. Based in Boston, the donor was an adult of 18-55 years. What was given as vaccine was an Ad26 vector encoding Wuhan-strain SARS-CoV-2 spike. The protocol was immunoSEQ multiplex PCR, while the TCRdb copy is restricted to in-frame clones and leaves out a portion. This table has around 400,000 clones, under 90% appearing once.

The receptor was isolated from a person between 18 and 65 years old who received the Ad26.COV2.S COVID-19 vaccine or a placebo. The chain uses TRBV5-1 and TRBJ2-5; D not certain. Source: peripheral blood, taken in a trial of Ad26.COV2.S vaccine versus placebo. CDR3 in DNA: TGCGCCAGCAGCTTGAAGCGCGGCCAAGAGACCCAGTACTTC. Translation: CASSLKRGQETQYF.